The clone carrying this T cell receptor beta chain came up many times. These data originate in a study of low-dose radiotherapy and immunotherapy resistance in tumors. Study background: Administration of intravenous cyclophosphamide at 200 mg/m2 took place every two weeks, one day before radiation and immunotherapy.

Time point here: before trial treatment. Donors were administered nivolumab, ipilimumab, aspirin and low-dose cyclophosphamide, together with low-dose radiotherapy. Primers targeting TRAV and TRBV primed first-strand cDNA, covering alpha and beta chains. Amplification of TCRs used a constant-region primer and V-primer adapter for approximately 18 PCR cycles. TCRdb independently ran MiXCR on the reads; one entry per CDR3 protein. The repertoire holds tens of thousands of distinct CDR3 sequences, less than 40% seen once, with over 8.5% in the top ten. Trimming took off 5 bases at V and 8 bases at J, with 18 bases between the two ends. CDR3 size: 14 residues.

This clonotype was obtained from a female donor with ovarian cancer. This specimen was PBMCs, taken before treatment. The chain is built from TRBV12-3 or TRBV12-4 and TRBJ1-1; D is possibly TRBD1 (5 bases). The CDR3 region is CASSPDGPGIEAFF. The DNA for the CDR3 is TGTGCCAGCAGTCCGGACGGCCCAGGGATAGAAGCTTTCTTT.